These T cell receptor beta chains were read from a single sample in a study of cytomegalovirus exposure and HLA in healthy donors. Clones were sequenced by immunoSEQ multiplex PCR, and TCRdb holds only the in-frame ones, with some missing. Of 100,000 to 150,000 clones in the sample, nearly 90% are singletons; the top ten hold 3% to 4%. Sequenced material: PBMCs. These receptors were taken from a man between 25 and 39 years old in good health and CMV-seronegative. CDR3s include the opening cysteine and the closing phenylalanine or tryptophan. The order of the fields is V gene, clone size, J gene, D gene, CDR3 DNA, CDR3 protein. The D gene is left open where the match is weak. Part of the rows lack a size; the others show once, few, many or a class for expanded clones.

v_call: TRBV5-8
clone_size: -
j_call: TRBJ2-3
d_call: TRBD2
cdr3_nt: TGTGCCAGCAGCTTGGAGCGGGGGGTCCCAGATACGCAGTATTTT
cdr3_aa: CASSLERGVPDTQYF

v_call: TRBV29-1
clone_size: -
j_call: TRBJ2-3
d_call: -
cdr3_nt: TGCAGCGTTCGGACTATCACAGATACGCAGTATTTT
cdr3_aa: CSVRTITDTQYF

v_call: TRBV5-4
clone_size: -
j_call: TRBJ2-4
d_call: -
cdr3_nt: TGTGCCAGCAGCATCCGAGCCAGGGGGGTGGGAAACATTCAGTACTTC
cdr3_aa: CASSIRARGVGNIQYF

v_call: TRBV19
clone_size: -
j_call: TRBJ2-3
d_call: TRBD2
cdr3_nt: TGTGCCAGTAGTATCGGGGCGGGGGGTGCCACAGATACGCAGTATTTT
cdr3_aa: CASSIGAGGATDTQYF

v_call: TRBV7-2
clone_size: -
j_call: TRBJ2-7
d_call: -
cdr3_nt: TGTGCCAGCAGCTTAGGACTGGGCTACGAGCAGTACTTC
cdr3_aa: CASSLGLGYEQYF

v_call: TRBV5-6
clone_size: -
j_call: TRBJ1-1
d_call: -
cdr3_nt: TGTGCCAGCAGCTTCATCGAATCTAGAGTGAACACTGAAGCTTTCTTT
cdr3_aa: CASSFIESRVNTEAFF

v_call: TRBV19
clone_size: -
j_call: TRBJ1-2
d_call: -
cdr3_nt: TGTGCCAGTAGTATAGAGGAGGGCGGCGGCTACACCTTC
cdr3_aa: CASSIEEGGGYTF

v_call: TRBV9
clone_size: -
j_call: TRBJ2-5
d_call: TRBD2
cdr3_nt: TGTGCCAGCAGCGCTGTAGCGGGCCTCCAAGAGACCCAGTACTTC
cdr3_aa: CASSAVAGLQETQYF

v_call: TRBV27
clone_size: -
j_call: TRBJ2-3
d_call: -
cdr3_nt: TGTGCCAGCAGTTTACCGTTCGGGGGGCAGTATTTT
cdr3_aa: CASSLPFGGQYF

v_call: TRBV6-5
clone_size: -
j_call: TRBJ1-3
d_call: -
cdr3_nt: TGTGCCAGCACGGGGAGCTCTGGAAACACCATATATTTT
cdr3_aa: CASTGSSGNTIYF

v_call: TRBV28
clone_size: once
j_call: TRBJ2-7
d_call: TRBD2
cdr3_nt: TGTGCCAGCAGTTATGCCGGGCGGGGGATTGGCCTATCTGACTACGAGCAGTACTTC
cdr3_aa: CASSYAGRGIGLSDYEQYF

v_call: TRBV4-2
clone_size: -
j_call: TRBJ2-7
d_call: -
cdr3_nt: TGTGCCAGCAGCCAAGATAACCGTCCGGGGGAGCAGTACTTC
cdr3_aa: CASSQDNRPGEQYF

v_call: TRBV6-5
clone_size: -
j_call: TRBJ2-5
d_call: -
cdr3_nt: TGTGCCAGCAACTCCCAGGCGGGATGGGAAGAGACCCAGTACTTC
cdr3_aa: CASNSQAGWEETQYF

v_call: TRBV5-1
clone_size: -
j_call: TRBJ2-7
d_call: TRBD1
cdr3_nt: TGCGCCAGCAGCTTGGCGGACCGGACAGGGACCTACGAGCAGTACTTC
cdr3_aa: CASSLADRTGTYEQYF

v_call: TRBV2
clone_size: -
j_call: TRBJ1-1
d_call: TRBD1
cdr3_nt: TGTGCCAGCAGTTCCCCCAGGGGGACAGGGACAATGCGTGCTTTCTTT
cdr3_aa: CASSSPRGTGTMRAFF

v_call: TRBV27
clone_size: -
j_call: TRBJ2-2
d_call: TRBD2
cdr3_nt: TGTGCCAGCAGTCCCCTTCTCCGACTAGCGGGGGTTCGGAACACCGGGGAGCTGTTTTTT
cdr3_aa: CASSPLLRLAGVRNTGELFF

v_call: TRBV5-1
clone_size: -
j_call: TRBJ2-5
d_call: TRBD2
cdr3_nt: TGCGCCAGCAGCTTGGTGGGCACTAGCGGCCAAGAGACCCAGTACTTC
cdr3_aa: CASSLVGTSGQETQYF

v_call: TRBV18
clone_size: -
j_call: TRBJ1-1
d_call: -
cdr3_nt: TGTGCCAGCTCACCAGCGAGGATGAACACTGAAGCTTTCTTT
cdr3_aa: CASSPARMNTEAFF

v_call: TRBV18
clone_size: once
j_call: TRBJ1-5
d_call: -
cdr3_nt: TGTGCCAGCTCAGTCGGGAGGGGGAATCAGCCCCAGCATTTT
cdr3_aa: CASSVGRGNQPQHF

v_call: TRBV7-3
clone_size: few
j_call: TRBJ1-1
d_call: -
cdr3_nt: TGTGCCAGCAGCCCGGGGGGAGTTGGCACTGAAGCTTTCTTT
cdr3_aa: CASSPGGVGTEAFF

v_call: TRBV7-9
clone_size: -
j_call: TRBJ2-7
d_call: -
cdr3_nt: TGTGCCAGCAGCCTTAGTTACGAGCAGTACTTC
cdr3_aa: CASSLSYEQYF

v_call: TRBV5-1
clone_size: few
j_call: TRBJ2-2
d_call: -
cdr3_nt: TGCGCCAGCGAAGTGGGGGGAAACACCGGGGAGCTGTTTTTT
cdr3_aa: CASEVGGNTGELFF

v_call: TRBV5-1
clone_size: -
j_call: TRBJ2-7
d_call: -
cdr3_nt: TGTGCCAGCAGCGGCCTGCCCAGCTCCTACGAGCAGTACTTC
cdr3_aa: CASSGLPSSYEQYF

v_call: TRBV2
clone_size: few
j_call: TRBJ1-2
d_call: TRBD1
cdr3_nt: TGTGCCAGCGTACAGGGGGCGAACTATGGCTACACCTTC
cdr3_aa: CASVQGANYGYTF

v_call: TRBV5-1
clone_size: -
j_call: TRBJ2-6
d_call: -
cdr3_nt: TGCGCCAGCAGCTTGTCAGGGGCCGGGGCCAACGTCCTGACTTTC
cdr3_aa: CASSLSGAGANVLTF

v_call: TRBV6-5
clone_size: -
j_call: TRBJ2-1
d_call: -
cdr3_nt: TGTGCCAGCAGAGACGGGATTCACCTCACCGATGAGCAGTTCTTC
cdr3_aa: CASRDGIHLTDEQFF

v_call: TRBV18
clone_size: -
j_call: TRBJ2-5
d_call: -
cdr3_nt: TGTGCCAGCTCATCCCGGGCTCCCCCGACGGGGGAGACCCAGTACTTC
cdr3_aa: CASSSRAPPTGETQYF

v_call: TRBV2
clone_size: -
j_call: TRBJ1-5
d_call: -
cdr3_nt: TGTGCCAGCAGTGAAGGGGTTAGGGGATCCTTCGCCCAGCATTTT
cdr3_aa: CASSEGVRGSFAQHF